These 31 T cell receptor beta chains share one sample of origin, sequenced in a study of T cell responses to AZD1222 COVID-19 vaccine. Method: immunoSEQ multiplex PCR; TCRdb's copy keeps in-frame clones and lacks some. This sample has approximately 140,000 clones, with about 90% found just once. Sequencing used peripheral blood, obtained 28 days after the second dose of the MenACWY control vaccine. The receptor set was obtained from an adult who received the MenACWY meningococcal vaccine as a control.

This chain uses TRBV7-9 with TRBJ2-7; D is unresolved. V was trimmed by 0 bases and J by 0 bases, leaving 15 bases between them. The CDR3 has 17 residues. Germline-derived CDR1 and CDR2 are SEHNR and FQNEAQ (reference sequence). This chain's CDR3 is CASSLAPIGILSYEQYF. The CDR3 DNA is TGTGCCAGCAGCTTAGCCCCTATAGGGATCCTCTCCTACGAGCAGTACTTC.

The genes are TRBV27 and TRBJ2-7; D not resolved. There are 14 residues in the CDR3. With 3 bases removed from V and 1 base from J, the gap between germline ends came to 10 bases. Germline V lookup: CDR1 MNHEY, CDR2 SMNVEV (reference sequence). The CDR3 nucleotides read TGTGCCAGCAGTTTTAATAGCAAGTCCTACGAGCAGTACTTC. Translating it yields CASSFNSKSYEQYF.

This chain links TRBV3-1 (or the pseudogene TRBV3-2) with TRBJ2-1; D is ambiguous. Trimming removed 0 bases from V and 0 bases from J, with 6 bases in between. Per germline, CDR1 LGHDT and CDR2 YNNKEL (reference sequence). The CDR3 totals 15 residues. This CDR3 reads CASSQDSVSYNEQFF. CDR3 DNA sequence: TGTGCCAGCAGCCAAGACAGCGTCTCCTACAATGAGCAGTTCTTC.

This clone has only a few counts. This chain links TRBV19 with TRBJ2-7; 7 bases match TRBD1. V shed 3 bases and J 2 bases; nucleotides not matched to a gene: 7. The CDR3 consists of 15 residues. The germline V gene has CDR1 LNHDA and CDR2 SQIVND (reference sequence). The CDR3 is CASSITGDPAYEQYF. For the CDR3, the DNA is TGTGCCAGTAGTATCACAGGGGACCCCGCCTACGAGCAGTACTTC.

The chain combines TRBV6-2 or TRBV6-3 with TRBJ2-1; D might be TRBD2 (5 bases). CDR1 MNHEY and CDR2 SVGEGT come from the germline V gene. Trimming took 5 bases from V and 0 from J, leaving 11 bases between them. This CDR3 has 15 residues. The CDR3 sequence is CASSQLVSSYNEQFF. The CDR3 nucleotides are TGTGCCAGCAGTCAACTAGTGAGCTCCTACAATGAGCAGTTCTTC.

The CDR3 is CATKLGVATNEKLFF. CDR3 nucleotide sequence: TGCGCCACTAAACTTGGAGTTGCAACTAATGAAAAACTGTTTTTT. The chain carries TRBV5-1 and TRBJ1-4; D unclear. V dropped 9 bases and J dropped 0 bases, with 15 bases sitting between them. Germline CDR1 SGHRS, CDR2 YFSETQ. The CDR3 length is 15 residues.

V usage is TRBV27 and J usage is TRBJ2-3, with 7 positions matching TRBD2. The trim removed 5 bases at V and 1 base at J, leaving 12 bases unmatched. The CDR3 totals 17 residues. Germline V gene sequence: CDR1 MNHEY, CDR2 SMNVEV (reference sequence). The CDR3 loop reads CASSLRGGTSRTDTQYF. CDR3 sequence (DNA): TGTGCCAGCAGTCTCCGCGGGGGAACGTCTCGCACAGATACGCAGTATTTT.

This clone was seen a handful of times. In the same sample, other DNA sequences code for this CDR3. The rearrangement links TRBV9 to TRBJ2-7, with D maybe TRBD1 (6 bases). Trimming shortened V by 0 bases and J by 2 bases, and 12 bases separated the two germline ends. The CDR3 has 15 residues. CDR1 and CDR2 (germline): SGDLS, YYNGEE. This CDR3 reads CASSVGSGAPYEQYF. DNA of the CDR3: TGTGCCAGCAGCGTAGGCTCAGGGGCCCCCTACGAGCAGTACTTC. The full variable domain, in which reference TRBV9 and TRBJ2-7 provide the parts outside the CDR3, is DSGVTQTPKHLITATGQRVTLRCSPRSGDLSVYWYQQSLDQGLQFLIQYYNGEERAKGNILERFSAQQFPDLHSELNLSSLELGDSALYFCASSVGSGAPYEQYFGPGTRLTVT.

The V call is TRBV3-1 (or the pseudogene TRBV3-2), the J call TRBJ2-1; possibly TRBD1 for D (5 bases). This CDR3 has 13 residues. Trimming took off 1 base at V and 9 bases at J, with 10 bases between the two ends. Germline CDR1 reads LGHDT; CDR2 reads YNNKEL (reference sequence). CDR3 sequence (DNA): TGTGCCAGCAGCCAAGGGGGCCTTGTTGAGCAGTTCTTC. It codes for CASSQGGLVEQFF.

V gene TRBV6-4 combines with J gene TRBJ2-1; D is unresolved. There are 14 residues in the CDR3. Germline loops: CDR1 MRHNA, CDR2 SNTAGT. V lost 0 bases and J 7 bases, leaving 10 bases between the germline ends. The CDR3 DNA reads as TGTGCCAGCAGTGACTCGGATAGGGATAATGAGCAGTTCTTC. It translates to CASSDSDRDNEQFF.

The chain carries TRBV5-6 and TRBJ2-3; 8 bases agree with TRBD1. Unmatched junction bases numbered 12, after V lost 10 bases and J lost 2 bases. CDR1 is SGHDT and CDR2 is YYEEEE in the germline V gene. The CDR3 extends over 15 amino acids. CDR3 DNA sequence: TGTGCCGGCTCGACAGGGGCCGTTTACACAGATACGCAGTATTTT. This translates into CAGSTGAVYTDTQYF.

V is TRBV2 and J is TRBJ2-7; a possible D gene is TRBD1 (6 bases). Germline V CDR1 and CDR2: SNHLY, FYNNEI. V was cut by 7 bases and J by 5 bases, with 15 bases left in between. The CDR3 runs to 13 residues. CDR3 residues: CASNQGSLNEQYF. CDR3 nucleotides: TGTGCCAGCAATCAGGGGTCGTTAAACGAGCAGTACTTC.

The DNA of the CDR3 is TGTGCCAGCAGCCCCTCAGGGTTTATGGTAGGCGGCTACACCTTC. Translating gives CASSPSGFMVGGYTF. The rearrangement joins TRBV7-9 to TRBJ1-2; TRBD1 is a possible D gene (5 bases). The CDR3 extends over 15 amino acids. The V gene lost 5 bases and the J gene lost 8 bases, with 21 bases spanning the gap. Germline CDR1 and CDR2: SEHNR and FQNEAQ (reference sequence). The entire variable domain, with the rest obtained from reference TRBV7-9 and TRBJ1-2, is as follows: DTGVSQNPRHKITKRGQNVTFRCDPISEHNRLYWYRQTLGQGPEFLTYFQNEAQLEKSRLLSDRFSAERPKGSFSTLEIQRTEQGDSAMYLCASSPSGFMVGGYTFGSGTRLTVV.

This chain uses TRBV19 with TRBJ1-1; no firm D call. CDR3 length equals 14 residues. The V end lost 7 bases, the J end lost 0 bases, and 12 bases lay between the germline ends. Per germline, CDR1 LNHDA and CDR2 SQIVND (reference sequence). The CDR3 here is CASTRVIMNTEAFF. The DNA of the CDR3 is TGTGCCAGTACTAGAGTAATCATGAACACTGAAGCTTTCTTT. The full variable domain, with the rest looked up from reference TRBV19 and TRBJ1-1, is DGGITQSPKYLFRKEGQNVTLSCEQNLNHDAMYWYRQDPGQGLRLIYYSQIVNDFQKGDIAEGYSVSREKKESFPLTVTSAQKNPTAFYLCASTRVIMNTEAFFGQGTRLTVV.

This clone occurred a few times. This chain uses TRBV7-9 with TRBJ1-4; D remains unclear. CDR1 is SEHNR, CDR2 FQNEAQ, per germline (reference sequence). Trimming took 2 bases from V and 7 from J, leaving 14 bases between them. CDR3 size: 15 residues. CDR3 amino acids: CASSLYQGLREKLFF. The DNA of the CDR3 is TGTGCCAGCAGCTTATATCAAGGGCTCCGTGAAAAACTGTTTTTT.

The gene calls are TRBV15 and TRBJ1-5; 10 bases agree with TRBD1. The germline CDR1 and CDR2 sequences are LNHNV and YYDKDF (reference sequence). This CDR3 comprises 17 residues. Germline trimming cut 3 bases from V and 0 bases from J; bases unmatched to any gene: 5. CDR3 sequence reads: CATSRGTGDYSNQPQHF. The CDR3 DNA reads as TGTGCCACCAGCAGGGGGACAGGGGACTATAGCAATCAGCCCCAGCATTTT.

This CDR3 is CAWSAAWDRAEQYF. DNA for the CDR3: TGTGCCTGGAGTGCCGCCTGGGACAGGGCCGAGCAGTACTTC. The chain links TRBV30 to TRBJ2-7; TRBD1 matches 9 bases. The CDR3 sequence is 14 residues long. Losses at the gene ends were 1 base for V and 6 bases for J; bases not matched to a gene: 7. Germline assignment: CDR1 GTSNPN and CDR2 SVGIG (reference sequence).

The chain links TRBV20-1 to TRBJ2-3, with 8 bases lining up with TRBD2. The V gene end was trimmed by 3 bases and the J gene end by 1 base; junction bases not matched to a gene: 3. This CDR3 has 14 amino acids. From germline, CDR1 is DFQATT and CDR2 SNEGSKA (reference sequence). CDR3 DNA: TGCAGTGCTAGTATGACTAGCGGCACAGATACGCAGTATTTT. This codes for CSASMTSGTDTQYF.

The chain is built from TRBV7-2 and TRBJ2-3; D is unclear. V gave up 1 base and J gave up 4 bases, with 9 bases separating them. The CDR3 is made up of 14 amino acids. CDR1 and CDR2 (germline): SGHTA, FQGNSA. Written as DNA, the CDR3 is TGTGCCAGCAGCTTAGATCTCGGATCAGATACGCAGTATTTT. This encodes CASSLDLGSDTQYF.

V usage is TRBV6-2 or TRBV6-3 and J usage is TRBJ2-1, with D hard to call. The V gene's germline CDR1 is MNHEY and CDR2 SVGEGT. The V end was cut by 2 bases, the J end by 5 bases, with 25 bases between. This CDR3 contains 19 residues. The CDR3 is CASSYPSIWLDGNNNEQFF. DNA for the CDR3: TGTGCCAGCAGTTACCCCTCGATATGGCTAGACGGTAATAACAATGAGCAGTTCTTC.

CDR3 residues: CASSQSRQPMNTEAFF. CDR3 coding DNA: TGTGCCAGCAGCCAAAGCCGACAGCCTATGAACACTGAAGCTTTCTTT. This chain connects TRBV11-2 to TRBJ1-1; maybe TRBD1 (5 bases). The V gene lost 5 bases and the J gene lost 0 bases, with 16 bases spanning the gap. CDR3 size: 16 residues. From germline, CDR1 is SGHAT and CDR2 FQNNGV.

This chain links TRBV5-1 with TRBJ1-1; a weak D match, TRBD1 (5 bases). The CDR3 is 13 amino acids. Trimming left V 5 bases short and J 4 bases short, with 12 bases between. CDR1 and CDR2 (germline): SGHRS, YFSETQ. The CDR3 sequence: CASRLSGPTEAFF. CDR3 nucleotides: TGCGCCAGCAGGCTATCAGGGCCCACTGAAGCTTTCTTT.

The genes are TRBV29-1 and TRBJ1-2; the D gene is possibly TRBD1 (5 bases). Germline V gene lookup returns CDR1 SQVTM and CDR2 ANQGSEA. The CDR3 length is 13 residues. V lost 3 bases to trimming and J lost 0 bases, with 8 bases between them. CDR3 nucleotide sequence: TGCAGCGTTGACAGGGAAGCTAACTATGGCTACACCTTC. It translates to CSVDREANYGYTF. The full variable domain, completed using reference TRBV29-1 and TRBJ1-2, is SAVISQKPSRDICQRGTSLTIQCQVDSQVTMMFWYRQQPGQSLTLIATANQGSEATYESGFVIDKFPISRPNLTFSTLTVSNMSPEDSSIYLCSVDREANYGYTFGSGTRLTVV.

J is TRBJ2-5 and V is TRBV5-6; D may be TRBD1 (5 bases). V was cut by 0 bases and J by 1 base, with 7 bases left in between. The CDR3 covers 14 residues. CDR1 is SGHDT and CDR2 is YYEEEE in the germline V gene. The CDR3 sequence is CASSLGTFQETQYF. DNA for the CDR3: TGTGCCAGCAGCTTGGGGACATTCCAAGAGACCCAGTACTTC.

This clone was found a few times. The chain couples TRBV10-3 to TRBJ1-6, with D tentatively TRBD1 (6 bases). The length of the CDR3 is 14 residues. V was pared by 4 bases and J by 6 bases, with 10 bases between. Germline V gene lookup returns CDR1 ENHRY and CDR2 SYGVKD. CDR3 DNA: TGTGCCATCAGTGGCCAGGGGCCTAATTCACCCCTCCACTTT. Translating gives CAISGQGPNSPLHF.

The chain has TRBV5-1 and TRBJ2-7; D unresolved. Germline loops: CDR1 SGHRS, CDR2 YFSETQ. The CDR3 sequence is 13 residues long. V was pared by 4 bases and J by 2 bases, with 10 bases between. CDR3 sequence: CASSLPSPYEQYF. The CDR3 nucleotides read TGCGCCAGCAGCCTACCGAGCCCCTACGAGCAGTACTTC. Using reference TRBV5-1 and TRBJ2-7 for the parts outside the CDR3, the full variable domain is KAGVTQTPRYLIKTRGQQVTLSCSPISGHRSVSWYQQTPGQGLQFLFEYFSETQRNKGNFPGRFSGRQFSNSRSEMNVSTLELGDSALYLCASSLPSPYEQYFGPGTRLTVT.

J is TRBJ1-4 and V is TRBV20-1; D uncertain. CDR1 is DFQATT and CDR2 is SNEGSKA in the germline V gene (reference sequence). CDR3 size: 14 residues. V dropped 3 bases and J dropped 8 bases, with 16 bases sitting between them. The CDR3 is CSASPGQLREKLFF. The CDR3 bases are TGCAGTGCTAGTCCGGGTCAGCTTAGGGAAAAACTGTTTTTT.

In this sample, this clone turned up a few times. The chain is built from TRBV5-1 and TRBJ2-2, with 10 nucleotides matching TRBD1. This CDR3 spans 17 amino acids. The germline gives CDR1 SGHRS, CDR2 YFSETQ. V shed 4 bases and J 4 bases; nucleotides not matched to a gene: 10. This CDR3 reads CASSNSGTGAFTGELFF. As DNA, the CDR3 is TGCGCCAGCAGCAACTCCGGGACAGGGGCATTCACCGGGGAGCTGTTTTTT.

In the case of this clone: The same CDR3 also results from other DNA sequences found in this sample. The chain is built from TRBV3-1 (or the pseudogene TRBV3-2) and TRBJ1-5; the D is unclear. The V and J ends lost 4 bases and 2 bases respectively, with 9 bases between them. The CDR3 has 14 amino acids. In germline, CDR1 is LGHDT, CDR2 YNNKEL (reference sequence). CDR3 in DNA: TGTGCCAGCAGCCCCGGGCAAGGCAATCAGCCCCAGCATTTT. This gives the protein CASSPGQGNQPQHF.

The chain carries TRBV20-1 and TRBJ1-2; D gene uncertain. The CDR3 loop spans 11 amino acids. Per the germline V gene, CDR1 is DFQATT and CDR2 is SNEGSKA (reference sequence). Trimming shortened V by 3 bases and J by 4 bases, and 6 bases separated the two germline ends. The CDR3 DNA follows: TGCAGTGCTAGTAGGATCTATGGCTACACCTTC. Encoded protein: CSASRIYGYTF.

The gene calls are TRBV6-2 or TRBV6-3 and TRBJ1-3; TRBD1 agrees at 8 bases. Germline trimming cut 6 bases from V and 0 bases from J; bases unmatched to any gene: 4. Looked up from germline, CDR1 is MNHEY and CDR2 is SVGEGT. This CDR3 is built from 15 residues. CDR3 sequence (DNA): TGTGCCAGCAGCTCAGGGGGCCTCTCTGGAAACACCATATATTTT. Translation: CASSSGGLSGNTIYF.